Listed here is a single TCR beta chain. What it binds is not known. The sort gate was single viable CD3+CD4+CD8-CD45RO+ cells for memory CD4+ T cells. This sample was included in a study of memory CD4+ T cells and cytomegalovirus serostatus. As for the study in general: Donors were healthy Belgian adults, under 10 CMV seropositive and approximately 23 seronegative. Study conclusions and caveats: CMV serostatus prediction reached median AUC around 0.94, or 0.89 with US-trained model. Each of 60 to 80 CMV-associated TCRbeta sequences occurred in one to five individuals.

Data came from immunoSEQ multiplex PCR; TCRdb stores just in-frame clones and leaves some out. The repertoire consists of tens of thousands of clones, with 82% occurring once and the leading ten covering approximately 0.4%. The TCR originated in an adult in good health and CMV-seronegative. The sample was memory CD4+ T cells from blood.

This chain's CDR3 is CASSLISGGIFGYSNEQFF. The CDR3 DNA reads TGTGCCAGCAGCTTGATATCGGGGGGAATTTTCGGTTACAGTAATGAGCAGTTCTTC. The gene calls are TRBV5-8 and TRBJ2-1; the match to TRBD2 covers 7 bases. Germline V gene sequence: CDR1 SGHTS, CDR2 YDEGEE. The CDR3 length is 19 residues. After removal of 1 base from V and 7 bases from J, the junction contained 20 bases not matched to a gene.